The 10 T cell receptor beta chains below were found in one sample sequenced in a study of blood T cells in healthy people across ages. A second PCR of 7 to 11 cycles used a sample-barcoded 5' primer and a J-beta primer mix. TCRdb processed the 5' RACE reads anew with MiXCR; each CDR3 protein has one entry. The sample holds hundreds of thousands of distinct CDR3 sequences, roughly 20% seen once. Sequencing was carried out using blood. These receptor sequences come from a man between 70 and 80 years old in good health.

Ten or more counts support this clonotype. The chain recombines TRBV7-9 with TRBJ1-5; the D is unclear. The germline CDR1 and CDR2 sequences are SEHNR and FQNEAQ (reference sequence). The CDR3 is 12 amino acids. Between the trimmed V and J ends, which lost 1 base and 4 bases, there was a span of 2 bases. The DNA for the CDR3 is TGTGCCAGCAGCTTAGGGAATCAGCCCCAGCATTTT. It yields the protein CASSLGNQPQHF. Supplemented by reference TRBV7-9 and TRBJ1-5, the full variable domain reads DTGVSQNPRHKITKRGQNVTFRCDPISEHNRLYWYRQTLGQGPEFLTYFQNEAQLEKSRLLSDRFSAERPKGSFSTLEIQRTEQGDSAMYLCASSLGNQPQHFGDGTRLSIL.

For the CDR3, the DNA is TGTGCCAGCAGCTTCGGACTAGCGGCACAAGAGACCCAGTACTTC. Translation gives CASSFGLAAQETQYF. This rearrangement joins TRBV5-8 to TRBJ2-5, with 10 bases aligning to TRBD2. V lost 2 bases and J lost 2; bases outside the gene matches: 3. Germline-derived CDR1 and CDR2 are SGHTS and YDEGEE. This CDR3 contains 15 residues.

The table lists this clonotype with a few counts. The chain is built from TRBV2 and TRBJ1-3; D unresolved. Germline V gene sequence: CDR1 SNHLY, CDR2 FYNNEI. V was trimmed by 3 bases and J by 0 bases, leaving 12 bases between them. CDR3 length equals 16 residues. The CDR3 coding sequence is TGTGCCAGCAGTGATGCCACGGCGAGCTCTGGAAACACCATATATTTT. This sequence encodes CASSDATASSGNTIYF.

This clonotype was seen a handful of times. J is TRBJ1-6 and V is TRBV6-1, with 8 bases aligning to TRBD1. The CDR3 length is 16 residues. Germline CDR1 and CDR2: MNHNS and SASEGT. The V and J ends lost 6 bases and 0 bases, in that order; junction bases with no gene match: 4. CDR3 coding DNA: TGTGCCAGCAGCCGGGACAGGAGCTCCTATAATTCACCCCTCCACTTT. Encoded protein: CASSRDRSSYNSPLHF.

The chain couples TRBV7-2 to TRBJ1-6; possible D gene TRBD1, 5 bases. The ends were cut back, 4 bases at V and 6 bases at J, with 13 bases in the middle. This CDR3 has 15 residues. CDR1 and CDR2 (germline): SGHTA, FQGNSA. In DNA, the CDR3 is TGTGCCAGCAGCTCGACGGGGGGGATTAATTCACCCCTCCACTTT. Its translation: CASSSTGGINSPLHF.

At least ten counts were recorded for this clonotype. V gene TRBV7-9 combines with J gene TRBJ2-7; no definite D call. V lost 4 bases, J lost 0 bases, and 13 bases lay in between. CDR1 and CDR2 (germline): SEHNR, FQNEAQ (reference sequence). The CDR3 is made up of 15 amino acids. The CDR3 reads CASSYSGVFSYEQYF. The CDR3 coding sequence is TGTGCCAGCAGCTACTCTGGCGTATTCTCCTACGAGCAGTACTTC.

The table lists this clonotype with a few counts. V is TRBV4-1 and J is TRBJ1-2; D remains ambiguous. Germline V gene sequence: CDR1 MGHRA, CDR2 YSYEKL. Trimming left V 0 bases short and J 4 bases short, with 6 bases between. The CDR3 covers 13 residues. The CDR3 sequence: CASSQEGAYGYTF. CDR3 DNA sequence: TGCGCCAGCAGCCAAGAGGGTGCCTATGGCTACACCTTC.

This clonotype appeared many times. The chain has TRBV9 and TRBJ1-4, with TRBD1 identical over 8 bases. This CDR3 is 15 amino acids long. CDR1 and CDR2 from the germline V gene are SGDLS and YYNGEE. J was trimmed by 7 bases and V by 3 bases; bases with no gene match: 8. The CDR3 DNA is TGTGCCAGCAGCGAAGCAGGGGGCGATGGTGAAAAACTGTTTTTT. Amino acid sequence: CASSEAGGDGEKLFF.

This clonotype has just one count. CDR3 bases: TGTGCCAGCAGCTTGGGACTAGTCCACCTCAGGGAGACCCAGTACTTC. Its translation is CASSLGLVHLRETQYF. The V gene is TRBV5-6, the J gene TRBJ2-5, with a tentative D call TRBD2 (6 bases). The V gene lost 0 bases and the J gene lost 5 bases, with 17 bases spanning the gap. CDR1 is SGHDT, CDR2 YYEEEE, per germline. The CDR3 is 16 residues long.

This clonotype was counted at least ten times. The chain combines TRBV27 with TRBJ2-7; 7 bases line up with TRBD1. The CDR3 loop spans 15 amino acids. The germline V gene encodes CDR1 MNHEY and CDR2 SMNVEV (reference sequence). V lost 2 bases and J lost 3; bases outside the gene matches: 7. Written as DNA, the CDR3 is TGTGCCAGCAGTTTAGCCAGGGGGAATTTCTACGAGCAGTACTTC. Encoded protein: CASSLARGNFYEQYF.